The 20 T cell receptor beta chains below come from one sample, sequenced in a study of T cells after yellow fever vaccination. TCRdb re-called the 5' RACE reads through MiXCR, storing one row per CDR3 protein. This table has nearly 350,000 distinct CDR3 sequences, roughly 8.3% appearing once. Sequenced material: PBMCs, taken approximately 47 days after the first yellow fever vaccination. These receptor sequences come from a man aged 18 to 35 who received the YFV17D yellow fever vaccine.

This clonotype came up many times. The J gene is TRBJ2-3, the V gene TRBV6-4; 11 nucleotides agree with TRBD2. Germline lookup yields CDR1 MRHNA and CDR2 SNTAGT. The CDR3 consists of 15 residues. The trim removed 4 bases at V and 3 bases at J, leaving 3 bases unmatched. CDR3 DNA sequence: TGTGCCAGCAGTGCCTCTAGCGGGGGGACAGATACGCAGTATTTT. Its translation: CASSASSGGTDTQYF.

This clonotype occurred many times. The CDR3 here is CASGRNGISTGELFF. The DNA of the CDR3 is TGTGCCAGCGGTCGGAACGGGATTAGTACCGGGGAGCTGTTTTTT. V usage is TRBV7-9 and J usage is TRBJ2-2, with D maybe TRBD2 (5 bases). Germline loops: CDR1 SEHNR, CDR2 FQNEAQ (reference sequence). The length of the CDR3 is 15 residues. The ends were cut back, 8 bases at V and 5 bases at J, with 18 bases in the middle. Full variable domain (outside the CDR3, taken from reference TRBV7-9 and TRBJ2-2): DTGVSQNPRHKITKRGQNVTFRCDPISEHNRLYWYRQTLGQGPEFLTYFQNEAQLEKSRLLSDRFSAERPKGSFSTLEIQRTEQGDSAMYLCASGRNGISTGELFFGEGSRLTVL.

The rearrangement links TRBV5-4 to TRBJ1-6; D perhaps matches TRBD1 (5 bases). The CDR3 is 16 residues long. Trimming removed 4 bases from V and 0 bases from J, with 11 bases in between. CDR1 and CDR2 from the germline V gene are SGHNT and YYREEE (reference sequence). CDR3: CASSEPGISYNSPLHF. The CDR3 DNA reads TGTGCCAGCAGCGAACCAGGGATCTCCTATAATTCACCCCTCCACTTT. The full variable domain, with the rest looked up from reference TRBV5-4 and TRBJ1-6, is ETGVTQSPTHLIKTRGQQVTLRCSSQSGHNTVSWYQQALGQGPQFIFQYYREEENGRGNFPPRFSGLQFPNYSSELNVNALELDDSALYLCASSEPGISYNSPLHFGNGTRLTVT.

A few counts support this clonotype. V is TRBV7-2 and J is TRBJ1-2; TRBD1 matches at 7 bases. The CDR3 has 13 amino acids. CDR1 is SGHTA and CDR2 is FQGNSA in the germline V gene. Germline trimming cut 5 bases from V and 6 bases from J; bases unmatched to any gene: 6. DNA for the CDR3: TGTGCCAGCAGCAGAGAGACAGGGAATGGCTACACCTTC. This codes for CASSRETGNGYTF.

This clonotype occurred many times. This chain connects TRBV5-6 to TRBJ2-1; TRBD1 matches at 10 bases. Germline V gene data show CDR1 as SGHDT and CDR2 as YYEEEE. The CDR3 has 14 residues. The V gene end was trimmed by 4 bases and the J gene end by 4 bases; junction bases not matched to a gene: 2. The DNA of the CDR3 is TGTGCCAGCAGCAGGGGACAGGGGTACAATGAGCAGTTCTTC. It specifies CASSRGQGYNEQFF.

This clonotype has a handful of counts. The rearrangement joins TRBV7-2 to TRBJ2-1; TRBD2 matches 8 bases. V lost 4 bases, J lost 5 bases, and 10 bases stayed unmatched. CDR1 SGHTA and CDR2 FQGNSA come from the germline V gene. CDR3 length: 16 residues. The CDR3 DNA is TGTGCCAGCAGCTGGTGGGGTGGGCGGGGGGACAATGAGCAGTTCTTC. It is translated as CASSWWGGRGDNEQFF.

This clonotype has ten or more counts. The gene calls are TRBV4-3 and TRBJ1-1, with D possibly matching TRBD1 (5 bases). V was shortened by 0 bases and J by 0 bases, with 14 bases between the two germline ends. The CDR3 contains 17 residues. Germline V gives CDR1 LGHNA, CDR2 YSLEER. This CDR3 is CASSQDWGDPMNTEAFF. The CDR3 DNA is TGCGCCAGCAGCCAAGATTGGGGGGATCCCATGAACACTGAAGCTTTCTTT.

V usage is TRBV7-9 and J usage is TRBJ1-1, with D tentatively TRBD1 (6 bases). The CDR3 totals 12 residues. The germline V gene encodes CDR1 SEHNR and CDR2 FQNEAQ (reference sequence). Trimming took off 6 bases at V and 6 bases at J, with 11 bases between the two ends. The CDR3 loop is CASSLRQAEAFF. Written as DNA, the CDR3 is TGTGCCAGCAGTCTCAGACAGGCTGAAGCTTTCTTT.

This rearrangement joins TRBV7-9 to TRBJ1-6; 7 positions agree with TRBD1. This CDR3 is built from 15 residues. Trimming at V came to 4 bases and at J to 7 bases, leaving 7 bases not matched to a gene. The germline CDR1 and CDR2 sequences are SEHNR and FQNEAQ (reference sequence). The CDR3 protein is CASSSSRGGNSPLHF. As DNA, the CDR3 is TGTGCCAGCAGCTCCAGCAGAGGGGGCAATTCACCCCTCCACTTT.

This clonotype was seen a few times. This rearrangement joins TRBV12-3 or TRBV12-4 to TRBJ2-7; D not resolved. V was shortened by 1 base and J by 0 bases, with 10 bases between the two germline ends. The CDR3 covers 15 residues. CDR3 nucleotide sequence: TGTGCCAGCAGTTTAGGCAGTGCGAGCTCCTACGAGCAGTACTTC. Translation: CASSLGSASSYEQYF.

This clonotype was observed a handful of times. The gene calls are TRBV5-1 and TRBJ1-6; D is possibly TRBD1 (5 bases). V was shortened by 0 bases and J by 7 bases, with 11 bases between the two germline ends. This CDR3 has 15 residues. Looked up from germline, CDR1 is SGHRS and CDR2 is YFSETQ. CDR3 DNA: TGCGCCAGCAGCTTGGTTTCAGGGCTGAATTCACCCCTCCACTTT. It specifies CASSLVSGLNSPLHF. Combining the CDR3 with reference TRBV5-1 and TRBJ1-6 gives the whole variable domain KAGVTQTPRYLIKTRGQQVTLSCSPISGHRSVSWYQQTPGQGLQFLFEYFSETQRNKGNFPGRFSGRQFSNSRSEMNVSTLELGDSALYLCASSLVSGLNSPLHFGNGTRLTVT.

This chain links TRBV6-2 or TRBV6-3 with TRBJ2-7; TRBD1 aligns across 7 bases. The CDR3 is 13 amino acids. With V trimmed by 9 bases and J by 2 bases, 7 bases remained unmatched. CDR1 is MNHEY, CDR2 SVGEGT, per germline. In nucleotides, the CDR3 is TGTGCCAGTTCACAGGGGAGCGCCTACGAGCAGTACTTC. Encoded protein: CASSQGSAYEQYF.

This clonotype has a count of ten or more. V usage is TRBV9 and J usage is TRBJ2-7; D may be TRBD2 (5 bases). Between the trimmed V and J ends, which lost 3 bases and 1 base, there was a span of 14 bases. The length of the CDR3 is 15 residues. CDR1 is SGDLS and CDR2 is YYNGEE in the germline V gene. Here the CDR3 reads CASSAGGGPSYEQYF. The CDR3 bases are TGTGCCAGCAGCGCCGGAGGCGGGCCATCCTACGAGCAGTACTTC.

This clonotype has more than one count but fewer than ten. The genes are TRBV5-1 and TRBJ2-5; no definite D call. CDR3 size: 13 residues. The germline V gene encodes CDR1 SGHRS and CDR2 YFSETQ. With 1 base removed from V and 1 base from J, the gap between germline ends came to 5 bases. CDR3 sequence reads: CASSLFSQETQYF. The CDR3 region has the DNA TGCGCCAGCAGCTTGTTTAGCCAAGAGACCCAGTACTTC.

In this sample, this clonotype turned up a few times. This chain connects TRBV6-1 to TRBJ2-2; TRBD1 or TRBD2 may be the D gene (6 bases each). V lost 6 bases and J lost 3, with 17 bases in between. The CDR3 has 16 residues. Germline CDR1 MNHNS, CDR2 SASEGT. CDR3 protein: CASSPWGARDTGELFF. The DNA for the CDR3 is TGTGCCAGCAGCCCGTGGGGGGCGCGGGACACCGGGGAGCTGTTTTTT.

This clonotype was counted between two and nine times. The rearrangement uses TRBV20-1 and TRBJ2-1, with TRBD2 matching 11 bases. V dropped 1 base and J dropped 5; count of bases not matched to a gene: 7. The CDR3 has 16 residues. The germline V gene encodes CDR1 DFQATT and CDR2 SNEGSKA (reference sequence). CDR3 residues: CSARGFTSGGDNEQFF. CDR3 nucleotides: TGCAGTGCTAGAGGATTTACTAGCGGGGGTGACAATGAGCAGTTCTTC.

This clonotype appeared a few times. The genes are TRBV5-1 and TRBJ2-3; TRBD1 or TRBD2 may be the D gene (5 bases each). Germline CDR1 SGHRS, CDR2 YFSETQ. There are 16 residues in the CDR3. V was cut by 5 bases and J by 4 bases, with 20 bases left in between. CDR3 in amino acids: CASRFYMGPRPDTQYF. CDR3 coding DNA: TGCGCCAGCAGATTCTATATGGGACCGCGCCCAGATACGCAGTATTTT.

The sample holds a few counts of this clonotype. The chain recombines TRBV12-3 or TRBV12-4 with TRBJ1-5; TRBD1 aligns across 12 bases. This CDR3 region has 16 residues. Trimming at V came to 6 bases and at J to 7 bases, leaving 10 bases not matched to a gene. The CDR3 loop is CASSPTGTGGRQPQHF. DNA for the CDR3: TGTGCCAGCAGCCCTACCGGGACAGGGGGCAGGCAGCCCCAGCATTTT.

This clonotype was counted only a few times. The rearrangement uses TRBV6-2 or TRBV6-3 and TRBJ2-1, with D hard to call. V gave up 8 bases and J gave up 9 bases, with 20 bases separating them. CDR1 MNHEY and CDR2 SVGEGT come from the germline V gene. This CDR3 is built from 14 residues. CDR3 nucleotide sequence: TGTGCCAGCGACGGACCTCCCAACAGACTTGAGCAGTTCTTC. Translating it yields CASDGPPNRLEQFF.

This clonotype was counted only a few times. The chain is built from TRBV5-1 and TRBJ1-1, with D maybe TRBD1 (6 bases). The CDR3 is made up of 14 amino acids. Trimming removed 4 bases at V and 8 bases at J, with 18 bases between. Germline CDR1 reads SGHRS; CDR2 reads YFSETQ. This chain's CDR3 is CASSADSPRTEAFF. The CDR3 region has the DNA TGCGCCAGCAGCGCGGACAGCCCAAGGACAGAAGCTTTCTTT.